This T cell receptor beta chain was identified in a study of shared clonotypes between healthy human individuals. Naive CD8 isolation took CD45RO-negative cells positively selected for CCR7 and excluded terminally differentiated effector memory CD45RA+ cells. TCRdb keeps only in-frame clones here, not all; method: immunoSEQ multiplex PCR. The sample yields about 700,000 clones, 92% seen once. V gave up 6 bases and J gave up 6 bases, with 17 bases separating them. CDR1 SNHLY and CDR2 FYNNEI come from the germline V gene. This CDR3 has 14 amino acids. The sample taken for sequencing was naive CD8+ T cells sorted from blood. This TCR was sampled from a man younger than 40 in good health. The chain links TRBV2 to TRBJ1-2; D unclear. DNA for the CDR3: TGTGCCAGCAGCCCCTACCGACGGTCCGATGGCTACACCTTC. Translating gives CASSPYRRSDGYTF.